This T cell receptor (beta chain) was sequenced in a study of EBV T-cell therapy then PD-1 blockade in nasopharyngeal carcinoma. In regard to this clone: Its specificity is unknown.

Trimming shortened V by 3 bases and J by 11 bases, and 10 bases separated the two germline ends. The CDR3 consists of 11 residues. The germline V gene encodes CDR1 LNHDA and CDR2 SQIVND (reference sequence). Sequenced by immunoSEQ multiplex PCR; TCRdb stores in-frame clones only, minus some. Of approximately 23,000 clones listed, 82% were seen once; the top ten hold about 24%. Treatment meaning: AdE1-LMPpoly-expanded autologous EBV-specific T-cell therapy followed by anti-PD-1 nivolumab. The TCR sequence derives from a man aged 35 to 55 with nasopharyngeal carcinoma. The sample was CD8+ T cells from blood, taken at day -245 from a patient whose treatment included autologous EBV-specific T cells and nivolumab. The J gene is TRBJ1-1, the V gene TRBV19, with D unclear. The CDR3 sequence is CASSIFGEAFF. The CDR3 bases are TGTGCCAGTAGTATTTTTGGGGAGGCTTTCTTT.